Listed below are T cell receptor beta chains from one sample, sequenced in a study of cytomegalovirus exposure and HLA in healthy donors. This table comes from immunoSEQ multiplex PCR, and its TCRdb copy is limited to in-frame clones, with some not included. There are about 150,000 clones in the sample; around 80% occur only once, and over 1.1% lies in the top ten. The specimen was PBMCs. All receptors come from a male donor in good health and CMV-seronegative. Both conserved end residues are part of each CDR3. Each record gives: V gene, J gene, clone size, CDR3 protein. The size entry is marked missing in some rows and otherwise reads once, few, many or a size class.

>TRBV5-1|TRBJ1-1|-
CASSLASRSLNTEAFF
>TRBV5-1|TRBJ2-7|-
CASSFGGLSSYEQYF
>TRBV6-1|TRBJ1-2|-
CASRVRGANYGYTF
>TRBV6-1|TRBJ2-1|-
CASTLGHNEQFF
>TRBV28|TRBJ2-7|-
CASRRGSGYEQYF
>TRBV5-1|TRBJ1-1|-
CASSWTEGTEAFF
>TRBV14|TRBJ2-7|-
CASSPGAYEQYF
>TRBV27|TRBJ2-3|-
CASSLSGDRADTQYF
>TRBV7-2|TRBJ1-6|-
CASSGTGGNSPLHF
>TRBV29-1|TRBJ2-1|-
CSVLKGVYNEQFF
>TRBV27|TRBJ1-5|-
CASSSGTGVMSNQPQHF
>TRBV5-1|TRBJ1-4|-
CASSGTGGANEKLFF
>TRBV28|TRBJ2-7|few
CASLGGAIGYEQYF
>TRBV15|TRBJ2-3|-
CAASRDLLAGYFNTQYF
>TRBV9|TRBJ1-5|-
CASSAGLDQPQHF
>TRBV2|TRBJ1-2|few
CASRREDYGYTF
>TRBV28|TRBJ1-6|-
CASSLTPPFQSPLHF
>TRBV27|TRBJ2-7|few
CASSFVVAGEQYF
>TRBV4-1|TRBJ1-5|-
CASSQDLGTESNQPQHF
>TRBV7-2|TRBJ2-7|few
CASSLGTGNYEQYF
>TRBV7-2|TRBJ2-3|-
CASSLWERGISDTQYF
>TRBV30|TRBJ1-2|few
CAWSHQGVGYTF
>TRBV7-9|TRBJ1-5|-
CASSYGQGSNQPQHF
>TRBV28|-|-
CASSLSGESYEQYF
>TRBV9|TRBJ2-3|-
CASSVEGGGAGDTQYF
>TRBV2|TRBJ2-7|-
CASSEARRGHSYEQYF
>TRBV18|TRBJ1-3|-
CASSPPGQGDGNTIYF
>TRBV27|TRBJ1-5|-
CASSSGVSNQPQHF
>TRBV5-1|TRBJ2-3|-
CASSLLIDTDTQYF